This T cell receptor (beta chain) was retrieved from a study of T cell responses to AZD1222 COVID-19 vaccine. The CDR3 covers 14 residues. Germline V gene data show CDR1 as MRHNA and CDR2 as SNTAGT. V shed 3 bases and J shed 1 base, with 9 bases lying between them. General study findings and limits: Receipt of two AZD1222 doses was followed by a rise in Spike-specific TCR breadth and depth. Every sample of the repertoires postdated the peak T cell response.

Second-dose intervals of approximately 4 or approximately 12 weeks were pooled. This clone has only one observation. What it recognizes is unknown. The method was immunoSEQ multiplex PCR; TCRdb's version includes in-frame clones alone and lacks a portion of them. The sample lists roughly 120,000 clones, about 86% occurring once. The chain recombines TRBV6-4 with TRBJ1-1; D ambiguous. The material sequenced was peripheral blood, taken 28 days after the second AZD1222 dose. This sequence was found in an adult who received the AZD1222 COVID-19 vaccine. CDR3 nucleotide sequence: TGTGCCAGCAGTGAAAGTACGGCGAACACTGAAGCTTTCTTT. It specifies CASSESTANTEAFF.